The 21 T cell receptor beta chains given below trace back to one sample, sequenced in a study of T cell responses to AZD1222 COVID-19 vaccine (dated by TCRdb to the early 2020s). The time point label, as the study defines it: baseline before first vaccination. Library prep was done by the immunoSEQ multiplex PCR assay. Here the immuneACCESS table is served through TCRdb, limited to in-frame sequences with V and J called. Missing clones are a known gap in these copies; in checked studies unresolved V genes cover under half, and the rest lacks a known reason. Counted in this sample were approximately 110,000 clones; around 94% of them appeared once. 2% to 2.5% of the sample is held by the ten biggest clonotypes. The specimen comprised peripheral blood, sampled on day 0 of AZD1222 vaccination. All receptors derive from an adult in good health.

V usage is TRBV29-1 and J usage is TRBJ1-2; no reliable D call. The CDR3 extends over 14 amino acids. V shed 3 bases and J shed 4 bases, with 15 bases lying between them. CDR1 SQVTM and CDR2 ANQGSEA come from the germline V gene. The CDR3, as DNA: TGCAGCGTTGAGAGTGCAAAGGGAACCTATGGCTACACCTTC. Encoded protein: CSVESAKGTYGYTF.

The chain is built from TRBV19 and TRBJ2-3; 7 bases map to TRBD2. The CDR3 spans 14 residues. Looked up from germline, CDR1 is LNHDA and CDR2 is SQIVND (reference sequence). The V segment lost 7 bases and the J segment 5 bases; nucleotides outside the gene matches: 9. CDR3 loop: CASMAGETRDTQYF. CDR3 nucleotides: TGTGCCAGTATGGCGGGAGAAACCCGAGATACGCAGTATTTT.

The DNA for the CDR3 is TGTGCCACCAGCAGCGGGAGTGCATCCAATGAGCAGTTCTTC. This gives the protein CATSSGSASNEQFF. The genes are TRBV15 and TRBJ2-1; D may be TRBD2 (6 bases). Trimming pared 3 bases from V and 6 bases from J, leaving 12 bases between. Germline V gene lookup returns CDR1 LNHNV and CDR2 YYDKDF (reference sequence). CDR3 length: 14 amino acids.

The chain carries TRBV28 and TRBJ1-1, with D possibly matching TRBD1 (5 bases). Per the germline V gene, CDR1 is MDHEN and CDR2 is SYDVKM. The V and J ends lost 7 bases and 0 bases respectively, with 12 bases between them. The CDR3 has 14 amino acids. The DNA for the CDR3 is TGTGCCAGCATTCGCGGGGGAGTGAACACTGAAGCTTTCTTT. As protein: CASIRGGVNTEAFF.

The chain has TRBV29-1 and TRBJ1-1, with TRBD1 as a possible D gene (5 bases). V was cut by 6 bases and J by 2 bases, with 13 bases left in between. The CDR3 has 13 residues. The V gene's germline CDR1 is SQVTM and CDR2 ANQGSEA. CDR3 nucleotide sequence: TGCAGCGTCACGCTAGGGGTAAACACTGAAGCTTTCTTT. Translation gives CSVTLGVNTEAFF.

The chain recombines TRBV13 with TRBJ1-1, with TRBD1 identical over 8 bases. Germline-derived CDR1 and CDR2 are PRHDT and FYEKMQ (reference sequence). There are 17 residues in the CDR3. The J segment lost 4 bases and the V segment lost 1 base, leaving 11 bases of the junction unmatched. CDR3: CASSLARGRTGTTEAFF. The CDR3 DNA reads TGTGCCAGCAGCTTAGCTAGGGGGCGGACAGGGACCACTGAAGCTTTCTTT.

The V and J genes are TRBV29-1 and TRBJ2-7, with D maybe TRBD1 (6 bases). The germline V gene has CDR1 SQVTM and CDR2 ANQGSEA. Trimming removed 8 bases from V and 3 bases from J, with 17 bases in between. The CDR3 runs 13 residues. The CDR3 reads CSFIGGHRYEQYF. The DNA for the CDR3 is TGCAGCTTTATAGGGGGACATCGCTACGAGCAGTACTTC.

The chain is built from TRBV28 and TRBJ1-3; TRBD1 aligns across 7 bases. V trimming: 6 bases; J trimming: 4 bases; junction bases outside the gene matches: 9. CDR1 is MDHEN and CDR2 is SYDVKM in the germline V gene. The CDR3 length is 15 residues. CDR3 DNA sequence: TGTGCCAGCAGCCCCCCAGGGGGAGTGGGAAACACCATATATTTT. Translating gives CASSPPGGVGNTIYF. Complete variable domain (other parts from reference TRBV28 and TRBJ1-3): DVKVTQSSRYLVKRTGEKVFLECVQDMDHENMFWYRQDPGLGLRLIYFSYDVKMKEKGDIPEGYSVSREKKERFSLILESASTNQTSMYLCASSPPGGVGNTIYFGEGSWLTVV.

The chain carries TRBV9 and TRBJ1-1; 7 bases line up with TRBD1. The V and J ends lost 2 bases and 3 bases, in that order; junction bases with no gene match: 4. Germline V lookup: CDR1 SGDLS, CDR2 YYNGEE. The CDR3 extends over 14 amino acids. CDR3 coding DNA: TGTGCCAGCAGCGTGGGCGACAGGGACACTGAAGCTTTCTTT. This translates into CASSVGDRDTEAFF.

V and J are TRBV5-1 and TRBJ1-2; a weak D match, TRBD1 (5 bases). With 1 base removed from V and 5 bases from J, the gap between germline ends came to 9 bases. The CDR3 runs 13 residues. The germline V gene has CDR1 SGHRS and CDR2 YFSETQ. CDR3 protein: CASSLTGSYGYTF. The CDR3 nucleotides are TGCGCCAGCAGCTTGACAGGATCTTATGGCTACACCTTC.

CDR3 sequence (DNA): TGTGCCAGCAGCCCGTCCTCCATCGCTTACGAGCAGTACTTC. It translates to CASSPSSIAYEQYF. V usage is TRBV5-5 and J usage is TRBJ2-7; no clear D gene. Germline V lookup: CDR1 SGHKS, CDR2 YYEKEE (reference sequence). Trimming left V 4 bases short and J 4 bases short, with 15 bases between. This CDR3 has 14 residues.

The genes are TRBV30 and TRBJ1-2; a weak D match, TRBD1 (5 bases). The CDR3 has 14 residues. In germline, CDR1 is GTSNPN, CDR2 SVGIG (reference sequence). Trimming removed 4 bases from V and 3 bases from J, with 15 bases in between. DNA for the CDR3: TGTGCCTGGACTCCTGGGGGAGAGTACTATGGCTACACCTTC. This encodes CAWTPGGEYYGYTF.

Comments on this clone: An end of the junction differs from the germline gene, which may be a read error. The V gene is TRBV18, the J gene TRBJ2-7, with D possibly being TRBD1 or TRBD2 (5 bases each). CDR3 length equals 12 residues. Germline assignment: CDR1 KGHSH and CDR2 LQKENI. This CDR3 is CASSPGTEHKRF. The DNA for the CDR3 is TGTGCCAGCTCACCTGGGACGGAGCATAAGCGCTTC.

The V gene is TRBV7-3, the J gene TRBJ1-6, with 8 bases that match TRBD1. The CDR3 spans 16 residues. The ends lost 4 bases at V and 9 bases at J; junction bases unmatched: 11. From germline, CDR1 is SGHTA and CDR2 FQGTGA. CDR3 loop: CASSSIRDRLCSPLHF. In DNA, the CDR3 is TGTGCCAGCAGCTCGATCCGGGACAGGTTGTGTTCACCCCTCCACTTT.

This chain joins TRBV2 and TRBJ1-5, with 10 bases lining up with TRBD1. Per germline, CDR1 SNHLY and CDR2 FYNNEI. V was pared by 6 bases and J by 0 bases, with 8 bases of the junction left unmatched. The CDR3 loop spans 17 amino acids. Here the CDR3 reads CASRTGTGATSNQPQHF. The CDR3 DNA follows: TGTGCCAGCAGGACCGGGACAGGGGCCACTAGCAATCAGCCCCAGCATTTT.

This chain links TRBV5-4 with TRBJ2-5; 8 nucleotides line up with TRBD2. The J segment lost 2 bases and the V segment lost 1 base, leaving 10 bases of the junction unmatched. This CDR3 is 17 amino acids long. From germline, CDR1 is SGHNT and CDR2 YYREEE (reference sequence). In nucleotides, the CDR3 is TGTGCCAGCAGCTTGATGCTTCGCGCGGGGGGACAAGAGACCCAGTACTTC. Amino acids: CASSLMLRAGGQETQYF.

The V gene is TRBV19, the J gene TRBJ2-1; TRBD1 agrees at 10 bases. Germline CDR1 reads LNHDA; CDR2 reads SQIVND (reference sequence). Unmatched junction bases numbered 3, after V lost 3 bases and J lost 4 bases. CDR3 length: 15 amino acids. CDR3 amino acids: CASSMGQGRYNEQFF. The CDR3 nucleotides read TGTGCCAGTAGTATGGGACAGGGGCGATACAATGAGCAGTTCTTC.

V gene TRBV28 combines with J gene TRBJ1-2; 8 bases match TRBD1. The CDR3 totals 15 residues. J was trimmed by 5 bases and V by 3 bases; bases with no gene match: 8. Germline V lookup: CDR1 MDHEN, CDR2 SYDVKM. CDR3 in DNA: TGTGCCAGCAGTTTGGACAGGGAGCCTCTTTATGGCTACACCTTC. It encodes CASSLDREPLYGYTF.

The V gene is TRBV19, the J gene TRBJ1-2; D may be TRBD1 (6 bases). V was trimmed by 5 bases and J by 4 bases, leaving 11 bases between them. The CDR3 is 13 amino acids. Germline assignment: CDR1 LNHDA and CDR2 SQIVND (reference sequence). The CDR3, as DNA: TGTGCCAGTAGTTTGGGGGCCTTCTATGGCTACACCTTC. Translating gives CASSLGAFYGYTF.

V and J are TRBV2 and TRBJ2-3, with TRBD2 matching over 11 bases. Per germline, CDR1 SNHLY and CDR2 FYNNEI. V was clipped by 6 bases and J by 4 bases; unmatched bases: 6. The CDR3 is made up of 15 amino acids. The DNA for the CDR3 is TGTGCCAGCAGAGAACTAGCGGGAGTTTCAGATACGCAGTATTTT. Protein sequence: CASRELAGVSDTQYF.

The chain joins TRBV11-3 to TRBJ1-2, with TRBD1 as a possible D gene (6 bases). The CDR3 is 16 amino acids. Germline values: CDR1 SGHNT, CDR2 YENEEA. Trimming pared 3 bases from V and 4 bases from J, leaving 18 bases between. The CDR3 nucleotides are TGTGCCAGCAGCTTGAGGGGGGCTGAGGGAGTCTATGGCTACACCTTC. Its translation is CASSLRGAEGVYGYTF. The full variable domain, its missing parts supplied by reference TRBV11-3 and TRBJ1-2, is EAGVVQSPRYKIIEKKQPVAFWCNPISGHNTLYWYLQNLGQGPELLIRYENEEAVDDSQLPKDRFSAERLKGVDSTLKIQPAELGDSAVYLCASSLRGAEGVYGYTFGSGTRLTVV.